This T cell receptor (beta chain) was found in a study of T cells in Graves' hyperthyroidism and ophthalmopathy. Study-wide results and caveats: The model anticipated ophthalmopathy a median around six months pre-onset.

This clonotype was picked up many times. Its antigen remains unknown. After removal of 8 bases from V and 4 bases from J, the junction contained 6 bases not matched to a gene. In germline, CDR1 is SGHAT, CDR2 FQNNGV. The CDR3 is 14 residues long. There were TCR beta CDR3 regions amplified from RNA transcripts. HTBI primers drove first-round RT-PCR of the TCR CDR3. TCRdb re-derived calls from the multiplex PCR reads in MiXCR, one entry per CDR3 protein. The sample contains a few hundred thousand distinct CDR3 sequences, about 14% of which appear only once. The sample comprised blood. The TCR sequence derives from a woman in her 30s with Graves' hyperthyroidism that later progressed to Graves' ophthalmopathy. V gene TRBV11-2 combines with J gene TRBJ1-4, with TRBD1 identical over 8 bases. The chain's CDR3 is CASVRGQVNEKLFF. The CDR3 DNA reads TGTGCCAGCGTTAGGGGACAGGTTAATGAAAAACTGTTTTTT.